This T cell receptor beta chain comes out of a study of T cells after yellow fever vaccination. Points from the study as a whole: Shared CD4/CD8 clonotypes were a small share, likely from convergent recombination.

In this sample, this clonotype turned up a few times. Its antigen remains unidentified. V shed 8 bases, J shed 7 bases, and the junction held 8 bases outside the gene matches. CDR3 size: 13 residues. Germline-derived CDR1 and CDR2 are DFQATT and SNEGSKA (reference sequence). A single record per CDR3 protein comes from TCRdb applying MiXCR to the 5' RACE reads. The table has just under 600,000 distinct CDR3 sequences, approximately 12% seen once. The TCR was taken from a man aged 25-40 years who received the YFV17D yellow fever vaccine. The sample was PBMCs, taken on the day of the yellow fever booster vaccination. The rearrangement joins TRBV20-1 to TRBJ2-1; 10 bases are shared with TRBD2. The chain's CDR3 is CSPLASGRNEQFF. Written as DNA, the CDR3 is TGCAGTCCCTTGGCTAGCGGGAGAAATGAGCAGTTCTTC.